The TCR beta chain under discussion was sequenced for a study of OX40 agonist ivuxolimab in advanced cancers. Study context: The patients received agonistic anti-OX40 (CD134) antibody ivuxolimab. Males comprised 75% to 90% of the group, whose mean age was about 60 years (range about 23 to 80).

General study results and limits: At 0.1 to 3.0 mg/kg, CD4+ and CD8+ blood T cells expanded clonally by week 6. In the 0.1-3.0 mg/kg groups, partial responders showed among the lowest expansion.

Regarding this clone: Its antigen is not identified.

Libraries were prepared by immunoSEQ multiplex PCR; TCRdb keeps only in-frame clonotypes and omits some of them. The table includes 60,000 or so clones, just over 85% detected once. V lost 5 bases and J lost 4; bases outside the gene matches: 5. The CDR3 length is 14 residues. The germline V gene encodes CDR1 MDHEN and CDR2 SYDVKM. The clonotype originates from an adult with an advanced solid tumor such as melanoma, head and neck, liver or kidney cancer. The chain uses TRBV28 and TRBJ1-2, with 9 bases lining up with TRBD1. This specimen was CD4+ or CD8+ T cells sorted from blood, taken in a trial of the OX40 agonist ivuxolimab. The CDR3 DNA is TGTGCCAGCAGTGGGGACAGGGATAGCTATGGCTACACCTTC. Amino acid sequence: CASSGDRDSYGYTF.